These T cell receptor beta chains were read from a single sample in a study of cytomegalovirus exposure and HLA in healthy donors. Method: immunoSEQ multiplex PCR; TCRdb's copy keeps in-frame clones and lacks some. This repertoire shows 95,000 to 120,000 clones, around 82% found once; its top ten account for approximately 2.9%. Sequences were obtained from PBMCs. These receptors were obtained from a woman aged 18-29 years in good health and CMV-seronegative. Each CDR3 is given with its conserved first and last residue. A D gene is named only where the DNA matches it firmly. Where a row states a size, it is once, few, many or the class of an expanded clone; other rows omit it.

.	TRBV9	TRBD2	TRBJ2-1	CASSVGGGAAYNEQFF	TGTGCCAGCAGCGTAGGCGGGGGGGCCGCCTACAATGAGCAGTTCTTC
.	TRBV5-1	.	TRBJ2-5	CASSLTGFETQYF	TGCGCCAGCAGCTTGACAGGGTTTGAGACCCAGTACTTC
few	TRBV19	.	TRBJ1-6	CASSITGVSSYNSPLHF	TGTGCCAGTAGTATTACGGGGGTCAGCTCCTATAATTCACCCCTCCACTTT
.	TRBV7-9	.	TRBJ2-3	CASSPGGSSTDTQYF	TGTGCCAGCAGCCCAGGAGGCTCTAGCACAGATACGCAGTATTTT
.	TRBV20-1	.	TRBJ1-2	CSAIVPDGYTF	TGCAGTGCTATAGTACCTGATGGCTACACCTTC
.	TRBV14	TRBD2	TRBJ2-7	CASSQEKAGGLYEQYF	TGTGCCAGCAGCCAAGAGAAAGCGGGGGGCCTATACGAGCAGTACTTC
.	TRBV7-6	.	TRBJ1-3	CASSNESQGRAGNTIYF	TGTGCCAGCAGCAATGAATCTCAGGGAAGGGCTGGAAACACCATATATTTT
once	TRBV20-1	.	TRBJ2-7	CSALGGNEQYF	TGCAGTGCCCTGGGGGGAAACGAGCAGTACTTC
.	TRBV2	.	TRBJ2-5	CASGSLGRDEETQYF	TGTGCCAGCGGGTCGTTAGGGCGGGATGAAGAGACCCAGTACTTC
.	TRBV14	.	TRBJ2-6	CASRRAFAGANVLTF	TGTGCCAGCAGACGCGCGTTTGCGGGGGCCAACGTCCTGACTTTC
.	TRBV6-5	.	TRBJ1-1	CASSWVQGDTEAFF	TGTGCCAGCAGTTGGGTACAGGGCGACACTGAAGCTTTCTTT
.	TRBV27	TRBD1	TRBJ2-7	CASSSSLAGTGTYEQYF	TGTGCCAGCAGTTCTAGCTTAGCCGGGACAGGGACCTACGAGCAGTACTTC
.	TRBV27	TRBD1	TRBJ2-3	CASSPRDRATDTQYF	TGTGCCAGCAGTCCCAGGGACAGGGCCACAGATACGCAGTATTTT
once	TRBV27	TRBD1	TRBJ1-2	CASSFGQGIYGYTF	TGTGCCAGCAGTTTCGGACAGGGGATCTATGGCTACACCTTC
.	TRBV2	TRBD2	TRBJ2-3	CASRKSGTSGPTDTQYF	TGTGCCAGCCGAAAGTCCGGGACTAGCGGACCCACAGATACGCAGTATTTT
.	TRBV7-8	.	TRBJ2-3	CASSPWALDTQYF	TGTGCCAGCAGCCCATGGGCTCTCGATACGCAGTATTTT
once	TRBV6-4	TRBD1	TRBJ1-1	CASSPYPGQGFTEAFF	TGTGCCAGCAGTCCTTACCCGGGACAGGGGTTCACTGAAGCTTTCTTT
.	TRBV14	.	TRBJ1-1	CASSQIRLNTEAFF	TGTGCCAGCAGCCAAATCAGATTGAACACTGAAGCTTTCTTT
.	TRBV30	.	TRBJ2-3	CAWSGTSDTQYF	TGTGCCTGGAGTGGGACTTCAGATACGCAGTATTTT
.	TRBV6-5	.	TRBJ2-3	CASSYSAGTDTQYF	TGTGCCAGCAGTTACTCGGCGGGAACAGATACGCAGTATTTT
.	TRBV18	.	TRBJ2-5	CASSPSPGQQNGETQYF	TGTGCCAGCTCACCGAGCCCAGGGCAGCAGAACGGGGAGACCCAGTACTTC
.	TRBV7-8	.	TRBJ1-1	CASCDIQGSNTEAFF	TGTGCCAGCTGCGATATCCAGGGTTCGAACACTGAAGCTTTCTTT
.	TRBV2	.	TRBJ2-5	CASNYRETQYF	TGTGCCAGCAACTACCGGGAGACCCAGTACTTC
.	TRBV19	.	TRBJ1-1	CASSWAGQNTEAFF	TGTGCCAGTAGTTGGGCAGGGCAGAACACTGAAGCTTTCTTT
.	TRBV4-1	TRBD1	TRBJ2-7	CASSQESRGGQGARYEQYF	TGCGCCAGCAGCCAAGAGTCCAGGGGGGGACAGGGGGCACGATACGAGCAGTACTTC
.	TRBV25-1	.	TRBJ2-7	CASSDQFYEQYF	TGTGCCAGCAGTGACCAGTTCTACGAGCAGTACTTC
.	TRBV5-1	TRBD2	TRBJ2-7	CASSVGTSGVGDEQYF	TGCGCCAGCAGCGTAGGGACTAGCGGGGTCGGGGACGAGCAGTACTTC
.	TRBV7-8	TRBD2	TRBJ2-5	CASSPTSEGETQYF	TGTGCCAGCAGCCCGACTAGCGAGGGAGAGACCCAGTACTTC
.	TRBV9	.	TRBJ2-7	CASSVAAGSRYEQYF	TGTGCCAGCAGCGTAGCCGCGGGGAGTAGGTACGAGCAGTACTTC
.	TRBV27	.	TRBJ2-7	CASSPGHLGAYEQYF	TGTGCCAGCAGTCCGGGACACCTTGGGGCCTACGAGCAGTACTTC
.	TRBV20-1	TRBD1	TRBJ2-7	CSAPTLTGNF	TGCAGTGCTCCCACGCTGACAGGGAACTTC
.	TRBV28	.	TRBJ2-7	CASSPRDTPGEQYF	TGTGCCAGCAGTCCCCGGGACACACCAGGCGAGCAGTACTTC
.	TRBV5-1	TRBD1	TRBJ2-6	CASSARDSSSGANVLTF	TGCGCCAGCAGCGCCCGGGACAGTTCCTCTGGGGCCAACGTCCTGACTTTC
once	TRBV5-5	TRBD1	TRBJ2-1	CASSDPGTGDRNEQFF	TGTGCCAGCAGCGACCCCGGGACAGGGGACAGGAATGAGCAGTTCTTC
few	TRBV6-1	.	TRBJ1-6	CASSTGWVNSPLHF	TGTGCCAGCAGCACAGGGTGGGTTAATTCACCCCTCCACTTT
.	TRBV5-1	.	TRBJ2-7	CASSMTVFEQYF	TGCGCCAGCAGCATGACAGTGTTTGAGCAGTACTTC
.	TRBV4-2	TRBD1	TRBJ1-3	CASSQGPAGGLNTIYF	TGTGCCAGCAGCCAAGGACCTGCAGGGGGCTTGAACACCATATATTTT
.	TRBV28	TRBD2	TRBJ2-1	CASSSGGGVWYNEQFF	TGTGCCAGCAGTTCTGGCGGGGGGGTTTGGTACAATGAGCAGTTCTTC
.	TRBV2	.	TRBJ2-4	CASSEEVAKNIQYF	TGTGCCAGCAGTGAGGAGGTAGCCAAAAACATTCAGTACTTC
once	TRBV2	.	TRBJ2-3	CASRITGSDTQYF	TGTGCCAGCAGGATAACAGGGTCAGATACGCAGTATTTT
.	TRBV6-5	TRBD1	TRBJ2-7	CASRPTGVSEQYF	TGTGCCAGCAGGCCTACAGGGGTGAGTGAGCAGTACTTC
.	TRBV9	.	TRBJ2-2	CASSSNRATGELFF	TGTGCCAGCAGCTCCAACAGGGCCACCGGGGAGCTGTTTTTT
.	TRBV13	.	TRBJ2-7	CASSSFRAFYEQYF	TGTGCCAGCAGCTCCTTCAGGGCTTTCTACGAGCAGTACTTC
once	TRBV7-3	.	TRBJ1-1	CASSLTGRTEAFF	TGTGCCAGCAGCTTAACGGGGCGGACTGAAGCTTTCTTT
.	TRBV30	.	TRBJ1-1	CAWSVRWGMTEAFF	TGTGCCTGGAGTGTACGGTGGGGCATGACTGAAGCTTTCTTT
.	TRBV19	TRBD1	TRBJ1-1	CASTRDRERSAAFF	TGTGCCAGTACCCGGGACAGGGAACGAAGTGCGGCTTTCTTT
.	TRBV7-2	TRBD1	TRBJ1-5	CASSFPGQGVEPQHF	TGTGCCAGCAGCTTCCCGGGACAGGGGGTTGAGCCCCAGCATTTT